The rows below give T cell receptor beta chains drawn from one sample of a study of blood T cell repertoires in COVID-19. Measured with immunoSEQ multiplex PCR; TCRdb has only the in-frame clones, and not every one. The sample holds about 150,000 clones, roughly 84% seen once. Sequenced input: peripheral blood. These receptors all stem from a human donor with acute or convalescent COVID-19. The donor label of this sample is uncertain. Each CDR3 is given with its conserved first and last residue. Each record gives: V gene, J gene, clone size, D gene, CDR3 length, CDR3 DNA, CDR3 protein. A D gene is named only where the DNA matches it firmly. The listing skips clone size in some rows; elsewhere it reads once, few, many or a size class.

TRBV10-2	TRBJ2-7	.	TRBD1	13	TGCGCCAGCATTGCACAGGGGTCCTACGAGCAGTACTTC	CASIAQGSYEQYF
TRBV9	TRBJ1-2	.	.	13	TGTGCCAGCAGCGTAGGAGGTCACTATGGCTACACCTTC	CASSVGGHYGYTF
TRBV10-3	TRBJ2-1	.	.	16	TGTGCCATCAGTGGAAGGACTTCACCCGCCCCCAATGAGCAGTTCTTC	CAISGRTSPAPNEQFF
TRBV3-1/TRBV3-2	TRBJ1-1	.	.	16	TGTGCCAGCAGCCAAGATCGTACCGGGAAGGGTACTGAAGCTTTCTTT	CASSQDRTGKGTEAFF
TRBV4-3	TRBJ2-1	.	.	13	TGCGCCAGCAGCCAATCCCAAGGGGATGAGCAGTTCTTC	CASSQSQGDEQFF
TRBV10-3	TRBJ1-6	.	.	14	TGTGCCATCAGAGGGGCACGAGCCCATTCACCCCTCCACTTT	CAIRGARAHSPLHF
TRBV4-2	TRBJ1-2	.	.	15	TGTGCCAGCAGCCGAGAGCGGGGGGGAAACTATGGCTACACCTTC	CASSRERGGNYGYTF
TRBV10-3	TRBJ2-1	.	TRBD2	18	TGTGCCATCAGTGGAGATGGGGCTAGCGGGAGAATCGGGGATGAGCAGTTCTTC	CAISGDGASGRIGDEQFF
TRBV7-9	TRBJ1-6	.	.	15	TGTGCCAGCAGCTTAGGAGGGCGAGTCGGGTCACCCCTCCACTTT	CASSLGGRVGSPLHF
TRBV6-5	TRBJ1-6	.	.	14	TGTGCCAGCACCCGGGGCTCCTATAATTCACCCCTCCACTTT	CASTRGSYNSPLHF
TRBV18	TRBJ1-2	once	TRBD1	17	TGTGCCACCGCCGCCGTAGGCGGGACAGGACCTAACTATGGCTACACCTTC	CATAAVGGTGPNYGYTF
TRBV20-1	TRBJ2-1	.	TRBD2	13	TGCAGTGCTAGTAGCGGGGGGTACAATGAGCAGTTCTTC	CSASSGGYNEQFF
TRBV6-5	TRBJ1-1	.	.	15	TGTGCCAGCAGGTTGACAGGAGAAATGAACACTGAAGCTTTCTTT	CASRLTGEMNTEAFF
TRBV28	TRBJ1-1	.	.	12	TGTGCCAGCAATGACATGAACACTGAAGCTTTCTTT	CASNDMNTEAFF
TRBV12-2	TRBJ2-7	.	.	14	TGTGCAAGTCGCTTAGTCGGGGGGGCTTACGAGCAGTACTTC	CASRLVGGAYEQYF
TRBV18	TRBJ1-1	.	.	15	TGTGCCAGCTCACCACCGTCCAGGGTGAACACTGAAGCTTTCTTT	CASSPPSRVNTEAFF
TRBV3-1/TRBV3-2	TRBJ2-2	few	.	14	TGTGCCAGCAGCGGGGAGTGGGGCACCGGGGAGCTGTTTTTT	CASSGEWGTGELFF
TRBV19	TRBJ1-2	few	.	15	TGTGCCAGTAGTATCAAAGACGGGGGAGAATTTGGCTACACCTTC	CASSIKDGGEFGYTF
TRBV4-2	TRBJ1-1	.	.	13	TGTGCCAGCATGGTGGGCGATGACACTGAAGCTTTCTTT	CASMVGDDTEAFF
TRBV7-3	TRBJ1-1	.	.	13	TGTGCCAGCAGCTCCAACATGAACACTGAAGCTTTCTTT	CASSSNMNTEAFF
TRBV6-5	TRBJ1-3	.	.	11	TGTGCCAGCTCTACTCAAAACACCATATATTTT	CASSTQNTIYF
TRBV29-1	TRBJ1-2	few	.	14	TGCAGCGTTGAAGATCTTGAACAGGTCGTAGGCTACACCTTC	CSVEDLEQVVGYTF
TRBV11-2	TRBJ2-5	once	.	18	TGTGCCAGCAGCTTACCCAGGGACGTGGGGGGAGGCCAAGAGACCCAGTACTTC	CASSLPRDVGGGQETQYF
TRBV7-2	TRBJ2-3	.	TRBD1	15	TGTGCCAGCAGCTTAGCCAGGGGGTCTGGAGATACGCAGTATTTT	CASSLARGSGDTQYF
TRBV5-1	TRBJ1-1	.	.	13	TGCGCCAGCAGCTTAACAGCTAACACTGAAGCTTTCTTT	CASSLTANTEAFF